These T cell receptor beta chains were read from a single sample in a study of T cell repertoires in cytomegalovirus infection. TCRdb re-called the reads through MiXCR, storing one row per CDR3 protein. Of hundreds of thousands of distinct CDR3 sequences detected, roughly 15% appear once; the ten largest clones hold approximately 12%. Specimen: PBMCs. These receptors were collected from a human donor in good health (CMV status not recorded). Some clones in this sample may be carry-over from other donors' samples. Each CDR3 is given with its conserved first and last residue. A D gene is named only where the DNA matches it firmly. Some rows have no size entry. The others give once, few or many, or a class for an expanded clone.

j_call: TRBJ2-3
d_call: TRBD1
v_call: TRBV20-1
cdr3_length: 15
clone_size: -
cdr3_nt: TGCAGTGCTAGAGGCGGGACAGGGATAACAGATACGCAGTATTTT
cdr3_aa: CSARGGTGITDTQYF

j_call: TRBJ2-3
d_call: TRBD2
v_call: TRBV20-1
cdr3_length: 14
clone_size: -
cdr3_nt: TGCAGTGCTAGAGACAGCGGGGGGGCGCGTACGCAGTATTTT
cdr3_aa: CSARDSGGARTQYF

j_call: TRBJ1-5
d_call: -
v_call: TRBV11-2
cdr3_length: 13
clone_size: many
cdr3_nt: TGTGCCAGCAGCCCCGGGATCAATCAGCCCCAGCATTTT
cdr3_aa: CASSPGINQPQHF

j_call: TRBJ2-7
d_call: -
v_call: TRBV6-6
cdr3_length: 12
clone_size: few
cdr3_nt: TGTGCCAGCAGTTACCCCCAGTACGAGCAGTACTTC
cdr3_aa: CASSYPQYEQYF

j_call: TRBJ2-7
d_call: -
v_call: TRBV3-1
cdr3_length: 12
clone_size: once
cdr3_nt: TGTGCCAGCAGCCAGGTTCTCGGCGAGCAGTACTTC
cdr3_aa: CASSQVLGEQYF

j_call: TRBJ1-1
d_call: TRBD1
v_call: TRBV19
cdr3_length: 14
clone_size: -
cdr3_nt: TGTGCCAGTAGTATTGAGGAGGGGGCCACTGAAGCTTTCTTT
cdr3_aa: CASSIEEGATEAFF

j_call: TRBJ1-4
d_call: -
v_call: TRBV20-1
cdr3_length: 14
clone_size: -
cdr3_nt: TGCAGTGCTAGAGAGGCCAGGTTCCATGAAAAACTGTTTTTT
cdr3_aa: CSAREARFHEKLFF

j_call: TRBJ1-2
d_call: -
v_call: TRBV7-2
cdr3_length: 15
clone_size: many
cdr3_nt: TGTGCCAGCAGCTTAGGTACGGGGCGACAATATGGCTACACCTTC
cdr3_aa: CASSLGTGRQYGYTF

j_call: TRBJ1-5
d_call: -
v_call: TRBV2
cdr3_length: 15
clone_size: -
cdr3_nt: TGTGCCAGCAGTGAATCATCAGGGGAGAATCAGCCCCAGCATTTT
cdr3_aa: CASSESSGENQPQHF

j_call: TRBJ1-6
d_call: TRBD1
v_call: TRBV7-2
cdr3_length: 15
clone_size: many
cdr3_nt: TGTGCCAGCAGCGAGCCCCTGGGAGCAGGGGGCCTCCTCCACTTT
cdr3_aa: CASSEPLGAGGLLHF

j_call: TRBJ2-7
d_call: TRBD1
v_call: TRBV5-1
cdr3_length: 12
clone_size: -
cdr3_nt: TGCGCCAGCAGCCCGGGACAGAGTTCCCAGTACTTC
cdr3_aa: CASSPGQSSQYF

j_call: TRBJ2-5
d_call: -
v_call: TRBV7-2
cdr3_length: 13
clone_size: many
cdr3_nt: TGTGCCAGCAGCGCCCGACTACCAGAGACCCAGTACTTC
cdr3_aa: CASSARLPETQYF

j_call: TRBJ1-4
d_call: -
v_call: TRBV7-8
cdr3_length: 14
clone_size: many
cdr3_nt: TGTGCCAGCAGCTCCCAGACAGTGGCCGAAAAACTGTTTTTT
cdr3_aa: CASSSQTVAEKLFF

j_call: TRBJ1-5
d_call: -
v_call: TRBV10-3
cdr3_length: 14
clone_size: few
cdr3_nt: TGTGCCATCAGTGAACAGCCTCACAATCAGCCCCAGCATTTT
cdr3_aa: CAISEQPHNQPQHF

j_call: TRBJ2-7
d_call: TRBD2
v_call: TRBV28
cdr3_length: 15
clone_size: -
cdr3_nt: TGTGCCAGCAGGGGGACTAGCGGGGTGAGATACGAGCAGTACTTC
cdr3_aa: CASRGTSGVRYEQYF

j_call: TRBJ2-5
d_call: TRBD2
v_call: TRBV20-1
cdr3_length: 16
clone_size: few
cdr3_nt: TGCAGTGCTACGGGACTAGCGGGGGGGCTGGGAGAGACCCAGTACTTC
cdr3_aa: CSATGLAGGLGETQYF

j_call: TRBJ2-7
d_call: -
v_call: TRBV10-3
cdr3_length: 16
clone_size: many
cdr3_nt: TGTGCCATCAGTGCCCCCTCACAGCGGGCCTCCTACGAGCAGTACTTC
cdr3_aa: CAISAPSQRASYEQYF

j_call: TRBJ2-7
d_call: -
v_call: TRBV5-1
cdr3_length: 15
clone_size: -
cdr3_nt: TGCGCCAGCAGCTTAAGCCCCACCCAGGCATCCGAGCAGTACTTC
cdr3_aa: CASSLSPTQASEQYF

j_call: TRBJ1-1
d_call: TRBD1
v_call: TRBV28
cdr3_length: 15
clone_size: many
cdr3_nt: TGTGCCAGCAGATCCGACAGGGGAAGGCACACTGAAGCTTTCTTT
cdr3_aa: CASRSDRGRHTEAFF

j_call: TRBJ1-5
d_call: TRBD1
v_call: TRBV28
cdr3_length: 15
clone_size: -
cdr3_nt: TGTGCCAGCAGTTTAGGCGACAGGGCTTTGCAGCCCCAGCATTTT
cdr3_aa: CASSLGDRALQPQHF

j_call: TRBJ1-2
d_call: TRBD1
v_call: TRBV12-3/TRBV12-4
cdr3_length: 16
clone_size: many
cdr3_nt: TGTGCCAGCAGTCAACCAGGGGGGGCTCTCGTCTATGGCTACACCTTC
cdr3_aa: CASSQPGGALVYGYTF

j_call: TRBJ1-1
d_call: -
v_call: TRBV12-3/TRBV12-4
cdr3_length: 15
clone_size: few
cdr3_nt: TGTGCCAGCAGTCTTTATCAAATCTTGAACACTGAAGCTTTCTTT
cdr3_aa: CASSLYQILNTEAFF

j_call: TRBJ2-5
d_call: TRBD2
v_call: TRBV2
cdr3_length: 15
clone_size: many
cdr3_nt: TGTGCCAGCACGAATAGCGGGGGTGTCCAAGAGACCCAGTACTTC
cdr3_aa: CASTNSGGVQETQYF

j_call: TRBJ1-6
d_call: -
v_call: TRBV7-2
cdr3_length: 15
clone_size: many
cdr3_nt: TGTGCCAGCAGCCCCCTGACAGATCATAATTCACCCCTCCACTTT
cdr3_aa: CASSPLTDHNSPLHF

j_call: TRBJ2-5
d_call: -
v_call: TRBV27
cdr3_length: 14
clone_size: few
cdr3_nt: TGTGCCAGCAGTTCACCGGGACCCCATCAGACCCAGTACTTC
cdr3_aa: CASSSPGPHQTQYF

j_call: TRBJ2-1
d_call: TRBD1
v_call: TRBV7-2
cdr3_length: 15
clone_size: many
cdr3_nt: TGTGCCAGCAGTTCCGGGACAGGGAGGGACAATGAGCAGTTCTTC
cdr3_aa: CASSSGTGRDNEQFF

j_call: TRBJ1-4
d_call: -
v_call: TRBV3-1
cdr3_length: 11
clone_size: many
cdr3_nt: TGTGCCAGCAGCCAAGAGGAAAAACTGTTTTTT
cdr3_aa: CASSQEEKLFF

j_call: TRBJ1-2
d_call: -
v_call: TRBV28
cdr3_length: 13
clone_size: -
cdr3_nt: TGTGCCAGCAGCTCTAGGCAGGGGAGTGGCTACACCTTC
cdr3_aa: CASSSRQGSGYTF

j_call: TRBJ1-1
d_call: -
v_call: TRBV5-1
cdr3_length: 15
clone_size: -
cdr3_nt: TGCGCCAGCAGCTTGGGAGGGACCGAGGGCACTGAAGCTTTCTTT
cdr3_aa: CASSLGGTEGTEAFF

j_call: TRBJ2-7
d_call: -
v_call: TRBV28
cdr3_length: 14
clone_size: many
cdr3_nt: TGTGCCAGCAGTTCCTCCTCAGGGTTCTACGAGCAGTACTTC
cdr3_aa: CASSSSSGFYEQYF

j_call: TRBJ2-1
d_call: TRBD1
v_call: TRBV7-2
cdr3_length: 16
clone_size: many
cdr3_nt: TGTGCCAGCAGCTCCTCAACAGGGGGCCCCTACAATGAGCAGTTCTTC
cdr3_aa: CASSSSTGGPYNEQFF

j_call: TRBJ1-5
d_call: -
v_call: TRBV4-1
cdr3_length: 18
clone_size: many
cdr3_nt: TGCGCCAGCAGCCAAGGGGCGACGGGGAAGAGGGGCAATCAGCCCCAGCATTTT
cdr3_aa: CASSQGATGKRGNQPQHF

j_call: TRBJ1-2
d_call: -
v_call: TRBV7-8
cdr3_length: 14
clone_size: many
cdr3_nt: TGTGCCAGCAGCTTAGGGGACCCTATCTATGGCTACACCTTC
cdr3_aa: CASSLGDPIYGYTF

j_call: TRBJ2-3
d_call: -
v_call: TRBV7-2
cdr3_length: 13
clone_size: many
cdr3_nt: TGTGCCAGCAGCTTAGCAGGGGCAGATACGCAGTATTTT
cdr3_aa: CASSLAGADTQYF

j_call: TRBJ2-7
d_call: TRBD1
v_call: TRBV12-3/TRBV12-4
cdr3_length: 19
clone_size: few
cdr3_nt: TGTGCCAGCAGTCCAACCCGGGACAGGGCCCGTCGCGGGTATTACGAGCAGTACTTC
cdr3_aa: CASSPTRDRARRGYYEQYF

j_call: TRBJ2-3
d_call: -
v_call: TRBV4-2
cdr3_length: 13
clone_size: -
cdr3_nt: TGTGCCAGCAGCCAAGACAACACAGATACGCAGTATTTT
cdr3_aa: CASSQDNTDTQYF

j_call: TRBJ1-1
d_call: -
v_call: TRBV7-3
cdr3_length: 13
clone_size: many
cdr3_nt: TGTGCCAGCAGTCCGGGCCCGAACACTGAAGCTTTCTTT
cdr3_aa: CASSPGPNTEAFF